A selection of T cell receptor beta chains follows, all from one sample in a study of vaccination effects on CD4 cells after COVID-19. No antigen is known for these receptors. TCRdb's copy holds only in-frame clones and misses some; the assay was immunoSEQ multiplex PCR. The sample records over 65,000 clones, roughly three quarters being singletons. Specimen: CD4+ T cells from PBMCs cultured without peptide, collected before COVID-19 vaccination. These receptors all come from a human donor who received a COVID-19 vaccine. CDR3s include the opening cysteine and the closing phenylalanine or tryptophan. D genes are given only for firm matches. Expanded clones get a size class; other rows say once, few or many, or leave the size out.

J gene,clone size,D gene,V gene,CDR3 DNA,CDR3 protein
TRBJ2-3,-,TRBD1,TRBV24-1,TGTGCCACCAGTGATTTGCGGGGGGGACAGGGGTCAGATACGCAGTATTTT,CATSDLRGGQGSDTQYF
TRBJ2-1,-,-,TRBV3-1/TRBV3-2,TGTGCCAGCAGTCAAACGGAGGGCTATGAGCAGTTCTTC,CASSQTEGYEQFF
TRBJ2-5,-,TRBD2,TRBV5-8,TGTGCCAGCAGCTTGGGGACTAGCGGGGAGGAGACCCAGTACTTC,CASSLGTSGEETQYF
TRBJ2-3,-,-,TRBV2,TGTGCCAGCAAGTTCGGTGTGGCCCACGGGGGCGCAGATACGCAGTATTTT,CASKFGVAHGGADTQYF
TRBJ1-1,-,-,TRBV2,TGTGCCAGCAGTGAAGCGTCGGAAACTGAAGCTTTCTTT,CASSEASETEAFF
TRBJ2-3,once,-,TRBV7-2,TGTGCCAGCAGCAACACAGATACGCAGTATTTT,CASSNTDTQYF
TRBJ2-6,-,-,TRBV6-5,TGTGCCAGCAGTTACTCTTTTGAGGCTGGGGCCAACGTCCTGACTTTC,CASSYSFEAGANVLTF
TRBJ1-2,-,-,TRBV19,TGTGCCAGTAGTTGGGCAGCTAACTATGGCTACACCTTC,CASSWAANYGYTF
TRBJ2-1,-,-,TRBV15,TGTGCCACCAGCAGGGACTATTACTCCTACAATGAGCAGTTCTTC,CATSRDYYSYNEQFF
TRBJ1-4,few,-,TRBV19,TGTGCCAGCGAAGATACAAGGGTAGGGAAACTGTTTTTT,CASEDTRVGKLFF
TRBJ2-1,-,-,TRBV6-5,TGTGCCAGCAGCGTCTGGGGCCTAAATGAGCAGTTCTTC,CASSVWGLNEQFF
TRBJ1-5,-,-,TRBV6-2/TRBV6-3,TGTGCCAGCAGCCTACCCCCGGACAGCAATCAGCCCCAGCATTTT,CASSLPPDSNQPQHF
TRBJ2-3,-,-,TRBV4-1,TGCGCCAGCAGCCAGACCAAAGGGGCGGGGCCTTCGAGAGATACGCAGTATTTT,CASSQTKGAGPSRDTQYF
TRBJ2-3,-,TRBD1,TRBV7-3,TGTGCCAGCAGCCTGCTGAGGGGGCCGGAAGATACGCAGTATTTT,CASSLLRGPEDTQYF
TRBJ1-1,-,TRBD1,TRBV7-9,TGTGCCAGCAGCTTAGAAGTGGCAGGGGGGAGGGCTTTCTTT,CASSLEVAGGRAFF
TRBJ2-5,-,-,TRBV6-2/TRBV6-3,TGTGCCAGCAGTTACTCGAGAGAGACCCAGTACTTC,CASSYSRETQYF
TRBJ2-5,-,-,TRBV7-2,TGTGCCAGCAGCTTATACCGCCCTGAAGAGACCCAGTACTTC,CASSLYRPEETQYF
TRBJ2-3,-,-,TRBV5-1,TGCGCCAGCAGCACTACTAGCAGCACAGATACGCAGTATTTT,CASSTTSSTDTQYF
TRBJ1-5,-,-,TRBV7-3,TGTGCCAGCAGCTTAGGCCAGGGACCTAATCAGCCCCAGCATTTT,CASSLGQGPNQPQHF
TRBJ2-5,-,TRBD2,TRBV10-3,TGTGCCATCAGTGGACTAGCGGGGCCAAGGAAAGAGACCCAGTACTTC,CAISGLAGPRKETQYF
TRBJ2-3,-,-,TRBV5-1,TGCGCCAGCAGCTTGATCCCCGTTGGAGGCACAGATACGCAGTATTTT,CASSLIPVGGTDTQYF
TRBJ1-2,-,-,TRBV4-1,TGCGCCAGCAGCCAAGGCGTAACACAGGGCATCTATGGCTACACCTTC,CASSQGVTQGIYGYTF
TRBJ2-2,-,-,TRBV7-2,TGTGCCAGCAGCCTAATAGGGGGAAACACCGGGGAGCTGTTTTTT,CASSLIGGNTGELFF
TRBJ1-1,-,-,TRBV9,TGTGCCAGCAGCGTAGGTGGCCGAATCTTGAACACTGAAGCTTTCTTT,CASSVGGRILNTEAFF
TRBJ2-5,-,TRBD2,TRBV18,TGTGCCAGCTCACCAGTGGCTAGCGGGGGGGCCTACCGAGAGACCCAGTACTTC,CASSPVASGGAYRETQYF
TRBJ1-1,few,-,TRBV18,TGTGCCAGCTCACCACCCTTGGGCGATGAAGCTTTCTTT,CASSPPLGDEAFF
TRBJ1-6,-,TRBD1,TRBV18,TGTGCCAGCTCACAAGGACAGGGATCCTATAATTCACCCCTCCACTTT,CASSQGQGSYNSPLHF
TRBJ2-1,-,-,TRBV19,TGTGCCAGTAGTACCATGGCAGGGCAGAACAATGAGCAGTTCTTC,CASSTMAGQNNEQFF
TRBJ2-3,-,-,TRBV2,TGTGCCAGCAGACTCCTTCTAGATACGCAGTATTTT,CASRLLLDTQYF
TRBJ2-2,once,TRBD1,TRBV7-2,TGTGCCAGCAGCGTAGACAGGGCAGCCGGGGAGCTGTTTTTT,CASSVDRAAGELFF
TRBJ2-5,-,-,TRBV7-2,TGTGCCAGCACCCCGGGATACTCTCGCGGGGAGACCCAGTACTTC,CASTPGYSRGETQYF
TRBJ1-2,-,-,TRBV5-1,TGCGCCAGCAGCGGCTTGGGAGATTCCTATGGCTACACCTTC,CASSGLGDSYGYTF
TRBJ2-1,-,TRBD1,TRBV24-1,TGTGCCACGGAGGGACAGGTCTGGGGTGAGCAGTTCTTC,CATEGQVWGEQFF
TRBJ1-3,-,TRBD1,TRBV4-1,TGCGCCAGCAGCCAAGTCTCGGCAGGGGGCTCTGGAAACACCATATATTTT,CASSQVSAGGSGNTIYF
TRBJ1-6,-,-,TRBV19,TGTGCCAGTAGTATCCGGGACGGCGATAATTCACCCCTCCACTTT,CASSIRDGDNSPLHF
TRBJ2-2,-,-,TRBV7-3,TGTGCCAGCAGCCCTCAGATGTCGGGCACCGGGGAGCTGTTTTTT,CASSPQMSGTGELFF
TRBJ1-5,-,TRBD1,TRBV28,TGTGCCAGCAGTCCACTTACCGGGACAGGGATTAATCAGCCCCAGCATTTT,CASSPLTGTGINQPQHF
TRBJ2-2,-,TRBD2,TRBV15,TGTGCCACCAGCAGAGATCAGGCGGTAGCGGGGACCACCGGGGAGCTGTTTTTT,CATSRDQAVAGTTGELFF
TRBJ2-5,-,TRBD1,TRBV7-3,TGTGCCGGGACAGGTCATTTTGAGACCCAGTACTTC,CAGTGHFETQYF
TRBJ1-1,-,TRBD1,TRBV11-1,TGTGCCAGCAGCTTTACAGGGGCTGCTGAAGCTTTCTTT,CASSFTGAAEAFF
TRBJ2-3,-,-,TRBV5-6,TGTGCCAGCAGCCTCGACAGGACAGATACGCAGTATTTT,CASSLDRTDTQYF
TRBJ2-1,-,TRBD1,TRBV5-1,TGCGCCAGCAGCCCCAGGCAGGGGGCAGGCTACAATGAGCAGTTCTTC,CASSPRQGAGYNEQFF